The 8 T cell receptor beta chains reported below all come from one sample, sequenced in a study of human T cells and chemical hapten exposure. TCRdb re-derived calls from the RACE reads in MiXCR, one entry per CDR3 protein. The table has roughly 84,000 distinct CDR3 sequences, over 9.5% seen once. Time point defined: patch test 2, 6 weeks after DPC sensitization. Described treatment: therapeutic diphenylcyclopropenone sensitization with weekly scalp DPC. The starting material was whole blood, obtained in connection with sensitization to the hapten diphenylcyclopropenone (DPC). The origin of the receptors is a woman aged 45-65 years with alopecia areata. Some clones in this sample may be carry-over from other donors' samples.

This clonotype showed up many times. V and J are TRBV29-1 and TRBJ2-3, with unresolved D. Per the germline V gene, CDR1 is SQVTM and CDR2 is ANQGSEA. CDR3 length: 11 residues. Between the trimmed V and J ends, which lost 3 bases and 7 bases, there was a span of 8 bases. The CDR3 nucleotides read TGCAGCGTTGATTCTGGGAATACGCAGTATTTT. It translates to CSVDSGNTQYF.

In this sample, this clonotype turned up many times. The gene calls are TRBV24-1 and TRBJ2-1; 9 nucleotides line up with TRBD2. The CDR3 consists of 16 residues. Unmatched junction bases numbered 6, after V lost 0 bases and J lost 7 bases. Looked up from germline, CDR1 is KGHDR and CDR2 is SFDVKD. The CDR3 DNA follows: TGTGCCACCAGTGATTTGGCGAGTAGCGGGAGAAATGAGCAGTTCTTC. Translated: CATSDLASSGRNEQFF.

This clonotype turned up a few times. For the CDR3, the DNA is TGTGCCAGCAGCCTGAGACAAGGCAATCAGCCCCAGCATTTT. As protein: CASSLRQGNQPQHF. The J gene is TRBJ1-5, the V gene TRBV3-1; no reliable D call. The length of the CDR3 is 14 residues. In germline, CDR1 is LGHDT, CDR2 YNNKEL (reference sequence). V gave up 4 bases and J gave up 2 bases, with 9 bases separating them.

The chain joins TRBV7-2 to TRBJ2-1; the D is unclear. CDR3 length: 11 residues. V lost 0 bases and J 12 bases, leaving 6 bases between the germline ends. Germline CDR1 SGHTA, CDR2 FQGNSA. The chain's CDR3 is CASSLAIAQFF. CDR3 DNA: TGTGCCAGCAGCTTAGCGATTGCGCAGTTCTTC.

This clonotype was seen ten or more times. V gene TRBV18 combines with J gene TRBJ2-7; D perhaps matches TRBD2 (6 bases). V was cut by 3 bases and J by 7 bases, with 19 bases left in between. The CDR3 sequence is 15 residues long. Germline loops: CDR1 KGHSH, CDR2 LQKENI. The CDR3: CASSPRDIPAGEQYF. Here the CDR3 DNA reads TGTGCCAGCTCACCCAGGGATATCCCGGCGGGGGAGCAGTACTTC.

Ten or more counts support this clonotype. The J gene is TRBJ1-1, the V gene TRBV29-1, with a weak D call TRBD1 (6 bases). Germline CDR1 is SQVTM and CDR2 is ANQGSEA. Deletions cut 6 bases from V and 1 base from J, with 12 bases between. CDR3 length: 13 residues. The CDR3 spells CSVGQSPNTEAFF. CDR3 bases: TGCAGCGTAGGACAGAGCCCGAACACTGAAGCTTTCTTT.

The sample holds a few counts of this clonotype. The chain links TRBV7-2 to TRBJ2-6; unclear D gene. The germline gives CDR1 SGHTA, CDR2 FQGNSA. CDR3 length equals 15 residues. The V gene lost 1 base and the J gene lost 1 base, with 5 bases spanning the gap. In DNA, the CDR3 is TGTGCCAGCAGCTTAGAAAAGTCTGGGGCCAACGTCCTGACTTTC. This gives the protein CASSLEKSGANVLTF.

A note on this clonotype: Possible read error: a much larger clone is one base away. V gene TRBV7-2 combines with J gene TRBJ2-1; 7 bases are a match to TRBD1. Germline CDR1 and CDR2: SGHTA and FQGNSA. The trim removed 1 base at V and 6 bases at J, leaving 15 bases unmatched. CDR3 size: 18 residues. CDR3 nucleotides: TGTGCCAGCAGCTTAGTCCCCGACAGGGCATTTACCTTCAATGAGCAGTTCTTC. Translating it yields CASSLVPDRAFTFNEQFF.